Each of the 23 T cell receptor beta chains below was sequenced from the same sample in a study of blood T cell repertoires in COVID-19. Assay used: immunoSEQ multiplex PCR; TCRdb lists only in-frame clones, some missing. This sample has 140,000 or so clones, with about 74% found just once. The sequenced sample consisted of peripheral blood. The receptors originated from a man aged 50-60 years with acute or convalescent COVID-19.

This clone was seen once. V gene TRBV18 combines with J gene TRBJ1-4, with D possibly being TRBD1 (5 bases). Germline V gives CDR1 KGHSH, CDR2 LQKENI. The CDR3 totals 16 residues. Trimming removed 6 bases at V and 3 bases at J, with 17 bases between. The CDR3 sequence: CASSQQADKPNEKLFF. In DNA, the CDR3 is TGTGCCAGCTCCCAACAGGCCGATAAGCCTAATGAAAAACTGTTTTTT.

The CDR3 spells CASSETRTGGGFNSPLHF. The CDR3 DNA follows: TGTGCCAGCAGTGAAACCCGGACAGGGGGGGGCTTTAATTCACCCCTCCACTTT. The chain couples TRBV2 to TRBJ1-6; 10 positions agree with TRBD1. There are 18 residues in the CDR3. CDR1 is SNHLY, CDR2 FYNNEI, per germline. The V gene end was trimmed by 2 bases and the J gene end by 6 bases; junction bases not matched to a gene: 10.

This chain connects TRBV6-1 to TRBJ2-7, with 7 bases that match TRBD1. This CDR3 has 14 residues. The germline V gene encodes CDR1 MNHNS and CDR2 SASEGT. V dropped 3 bases and J dropped 1; count of bases not matched to a gene: 3. The CDR3 region has the DNA TGTGCCAGCAGTGAGTACAGGGGTTCCTACGAGCAGTACTTC. Amino acids: CASSEYRGSYEQYF.

The V and J genes are TRBV9 and TRBJ2-2, with 9 bases lining up with TRBD2. V lost 5 bases and J lost 7; bases outside the gene matches: 6. This CDR3 spans 14 amino acids. From germline, CDR1 is SGDLS and CDR2 YYNGEE. CDR3 DNA: TGTGCCAGCAGGTACAGACTAGCGGACGGGGAGCTGTTTTTT. Translating gives CASRYRLADGELFF.

This clone was detected only a few times. This rearrangement joins TRBV25-1 to TRBJ1-2; 7 positions match TRBD1. The CDR3 extends over 15 amino acids. The V gene's germline CDR1 is MGHDK and CDR2 SYGVNS. V gave up 6 bases and J gave up 6 bases; unmatched junction bases: 13. For the CDR3, the DNA is TGTGCCAGCAGCCGCGGAACAGGGGCGGCGAATGGCTACACCTTC. This translates into CASSRGTGAANGYTF.

V is TRBV7-7 and J is TRBJ2-5; 7 nucleotides match TRBD2. The CDR3 loop spans 15 amino acids. Germline values: CDR1 SSHAT, CDR2 FNYEAQ (reference sequence). V shed 2 bases and J 5 bases; nucleotides not matched to a gene: 8. The chain's CDR3 is CASSLRPSGGETQYF. The CDR3 bases are TGTGCCAGCAGCTTAAGGCCTAGCGGTGGGGAGACCCAGTACTTC.

The chain links TRBV18 to TRBJ1-6; TRBD1 aligns across 7 bases. Germline V gives CDR1 KGHSH, CDR2 LQKENI. The CDR3 covers 16 residues. After removal of 3 bases from V and 9 bases from J, the junction contained 11 bases not matched to a gene. The CDR3 coding sequence is TGTGCCAGCTCACCGAAGGGGGCGCCAGGGAGTTCACCCCTCCACTTT. Translated: CASSPKGAPGSSPLHF.

This chain links TRBV5-1 with TRBJ1-1; D is unresolved. The CDR3 totals 14 residues. V lost 6 bases and J 0 bases, leaving 12 bases between the germline ends. CDR1 is SGHRS and CDR2 is YFSETQ in the germline V gene. CDR3 in amino acids: CASKGGGLNTEAFF. The CDR3 DNA is TGCGCCAGCAAGGGTGGAGGCCTGAACACTGAAGCTTTCTTT. Full variable domain (remainder filled in from reference TRBV5-1 and TRBJ1-1): KAGVTQTPRYLIKTRGQQVTLSCSPISGHRSVSWYQQTPGQGLQFLFEYFSETQRNKGNFPGRFSGRQFSNSRSEMNVSTLELGDSALYLCASKGGGLNTEAFFGQGTRLTVV.

V is TRBV20-1 and J is TRBJ1-1; perhaps TRBD1 as D (5 bases). V lost 3 bases and J lost 7, with 15 bases in between. The CDR3 covers 13 residues. Germline values: CDR1 DFQATT, CDR2 SNEGSKA (reference sequence). DNA for the CDR3: TGCAGTGCTAGTTTAACCAGGAGGGGTGAAGCTTTCTTT. Residues: CSASLTRRGEAFF.

The V and J genes are TRBV11-2 and TRBJ2-7; the D gene is possibly TRBD2 (5 bases). V was clipped by 0 bases and J by 7 bases, with 10 bases between them. The CDR3 loop spans 13 amino acids. Germline V lookup: CDR1 SGHAT, CDR2 FQNNGV. The CDR3 bases are TGTGCCAGCAGCTTAGAACTCGGGGTGGAGCAGTACGTC. Protein: CASSLELGVEQYV.

This chain connects TRBV4-1 to TRBJ1-1, with TRBD1 identical over 7 bases. Losses at the gene ends were 1 base for V and 0 bases for J; bases not matched to a gene: 2. The CDR3 is made up of 15 amino acids. CDR1 is MGHRA, CDR2 YSYEKL, per germline. In DNA form, the CDR3 reads TGCGCCAGCAGCCAAGTGACAGGGCTGAACACTGAAGCTTTCTTT. Translating gives CASSQVTGLNTEAFF.

V gene TRBV19 combines with J gene TRBJ1-3; TRBD1 agrees at 9 bases. The germline CDR1 and CDR2 sequences are LNHDA and SQIVND (reference sequence). The CDR3 is 15 amino acids. The V gene end was trimmed by 6 bases and the J gene end by 3 bases; junction bases not matched to a gene: 6. The CDR3 DNA reads TGTGCCAGTAGACCTACAGGGGGCTATGGAAACACCATATATTTT. Residues: CASRPTGGYGNTIYF.

The chain carries TRBV4-1 and TRBJ1-1; D is possibly TRBD1 (5 bases). Per the germline V gene, CDR1 is MGHRA and CDR2 is YSYEKL. V lost 3 bases, J lost 1 base, and 12 bases lay in between. The CDR3 covers 15 residues. The DNA of the CDR3 is TGCGCCAGCAGCCACCCCGCCGGGGGGAACACTGAAGCTTTCTTT. The encoded protein is CASSHPAGGNTEAFF.

The genes are TRBV27 and TRBJ1-6; 8 bases match TRBD1. Germline CDR1 and CDR2: MNHEY and SMNVEV (reference sequence). The CDR3 contains 14 residues. Germline trimming cut 6 bases from V and 8 bases from J; bases unmatched to any gene: 6. The CDR3 loop reads CASRLTGGDSPLHF. The CDR3 DNA reads as TGTGCCAGCAGACTCACAGGGGGAGATTCACCCCTCCACTTT.

V is TRBV6-1 and J is TRBJ2-7, with TRBD1 as a possible D gene (6 bases). The CDR3 has 12 amino acids. Trimming removed 3 bases at V and 6 bases at J, with 9 bases between. Germline assignment: CDR1 MNHNS and CDR2 SASEGT. DNA of the CDR3: TGTGCCAGCAGTGACAGGGGTTCCGAGCAGTACGTC. Protein sequence: CASSDRGSEQYV.

This clone was detected once. The chain employs TRBV5-4 and TRBJ2-1; the match to TRBD2 covers 15 bases. The CDR3 spans 18 residues. In germline, CDR1 is SGHNT, CDR2 YYREEE (reference sequence). The V segment lost 4 bases and the J segment 6 bases; nucleotides outside the gene matches: 11. The CDR3 spells CASSPPGLAGGRGNEQFF. CDR3 bases: TGTGCCAGCAGCCCACCAGGACTAGCGGGGGGGCGAGGCAATGAGCAGTTCTTC.

The J gene is TRBJ1-2, the V gene TRBV2, with 10 bases identical to TRBD1. Per germline, CDR1 SNHLY and CDR2 FYNNEI. The CDR3 extends over 15 amino acids. Unmatched junction bases numbered 6, after V lost 1 base and J lost 7 bases. The CDR3 sequence: CASSEGDRGFSGYTF. The CDR3 nucleotides read TGTGCCAGCAGTGAAGGGGACAGGGGTTTCTCTGGCTACACCTTC.

The chain links TRBV11-2 to TRBJ1-4, with D hard to call. V dropped 1 base and J dropped 5 bases, with 11 bases sitting between them. The CDR3 contains 15 residues. Germline CDR1 and CDR2: SGHAT and FQNNGV. CDR3 coding DNA: TGTGCCAGCAGCTTAGGAGTTAGTTCGAATGAAAAACTGTTTTTT. Translating gives CASSLGVSSNEKLFF. Drawing the rest from reference TRBV11-2 and TRBJ1-4, the complete variable domain is EAGVAQSPRYKIIEKRQSVAFWCNPISGHATLYWYQQILGQGPKLLIQFQNNGVVDDSQLPKDRFSAERLKGVDSTLKIQPAKLEDSAVYLCASSLGVSSNEKLFFGSGTQLSVL.

This rearrangement joins TRBV30 to TRBJ2-3; 7 bases align to TRBD2. The CDR3 covers 15 residues. Germline CDR1 and CDR2: GTSNPN and SVGIG (reference sequence). J was trimmed by 4 bases and V by 2 bases; bases with no gene match: 9. The CDR3 region is CAWSILAGVADTQYF. In DNA, the CDR3 is TGTGCCTGGAGTATCCTCGCGGGGGTCGCAGATACGCAGTATTTT.

On this clone: Additional DNA sequences in this sample encode the identical CDR3. This sequence joins TRBV11-3 and TRBJ1-1; 8 positions match TRBD1. Per the germline V gene, CDR1 is SGHNT and CDR2 is YENEEA. The trim removed 5 bases at V and 1 base at J, leaving 3 bases unmatched. The CDR3 sequence is 14 residues long. DNA for the CDR3: TGTGCCAGCAGCCCAGACAGGGGGAACACTGAAGCTTTCTTT. Protein product: CASSPDRGNTEAFF.

The chain carries TRBV4-1 and TRBJ1-4, with 10 nucleotides matching TRBD1. V dropped 3 bases and J dropped 4; count of bases not matched to a gene: 20. Germline CDR1 MGHRA, CDR2 YSYEKL. The CDR3 is 21 amino acids. The DNA of the CDR3 is TGCGCCAGCAGCCATCAGGAGTTAGGGACAGGGGCCGTGGGAGGTAATGAAAAACTGTTTTTT. Translated, it gives CASSHQELGTGAVGGNEKLFF.

This clone occurred a few times. The chain carries TRBV5-4 and TRBJ2-2; 9 positions agree with TRBD1. The CDR3 runs to 15 residues. With 2 bases clipped from V and 7 bases from J, the junction kept 6 bases outside the gene matches. Germline-derived CDR1 and CDR2 are SGHNT and YYREEE (reference sequence). As DNA, the CDR3 is TGTGCCAGCAGCTTTTGGGACAGGGAAAACGGGGAGCTGTTTTTT. Translation gives CASSFWDRENGELFF.

The chain uses TRBV7-2 and TRBJ2-5; no clear D gene. The germline CDR1 and CDR2 sequences are SGHTA and FQGNSA. The CDR3 covers 13 residues. The germline V and J ends were trimmed by 3 bases and 2 bases, with 7 bases remaining between them. In nucleotides, the CDR3 is TGTGCCAGCAGCTTTAGCCAGCAAGAGACCCAGTACTTC. Amino acids: CASSFSQQETQYF.